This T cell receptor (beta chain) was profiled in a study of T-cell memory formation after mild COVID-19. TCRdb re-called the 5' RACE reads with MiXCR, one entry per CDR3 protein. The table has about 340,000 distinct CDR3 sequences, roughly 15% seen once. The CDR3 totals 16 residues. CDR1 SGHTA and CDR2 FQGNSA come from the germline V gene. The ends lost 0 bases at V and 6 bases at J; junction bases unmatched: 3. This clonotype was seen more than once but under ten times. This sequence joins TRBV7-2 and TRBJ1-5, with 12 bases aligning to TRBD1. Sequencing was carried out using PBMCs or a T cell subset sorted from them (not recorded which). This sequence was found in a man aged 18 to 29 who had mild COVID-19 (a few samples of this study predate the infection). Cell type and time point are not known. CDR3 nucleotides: TGTGCCAGCAGCTTAGCCGGGACAGGGGGCTTTCAGCCCCAGCATTTT. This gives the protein CASSLAGTGGFQPQHF.